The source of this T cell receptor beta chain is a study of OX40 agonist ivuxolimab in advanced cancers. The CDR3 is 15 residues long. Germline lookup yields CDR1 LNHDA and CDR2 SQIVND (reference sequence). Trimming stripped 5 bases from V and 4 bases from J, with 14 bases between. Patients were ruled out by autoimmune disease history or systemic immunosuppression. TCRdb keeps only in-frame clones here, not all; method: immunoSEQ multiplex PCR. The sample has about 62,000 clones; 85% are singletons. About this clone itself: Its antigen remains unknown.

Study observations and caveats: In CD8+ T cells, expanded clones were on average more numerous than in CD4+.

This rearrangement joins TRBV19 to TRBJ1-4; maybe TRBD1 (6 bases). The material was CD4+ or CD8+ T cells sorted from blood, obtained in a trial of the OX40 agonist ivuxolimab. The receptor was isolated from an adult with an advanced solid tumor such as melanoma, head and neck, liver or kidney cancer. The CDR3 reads CASSDPGALNEKLFF. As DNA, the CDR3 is TGTGCCAGTAGTGACCCGGGGGCCCTTAATGAAAAACTGTTTTTT.